The next 16 T cell receptor beta chains were all read from a single sample in a study of T-cell reconstitution after alpha-beta-depleted transplantation in children. Unique molecular identifiers featured in how the TCRbeta library was prepared. A single record per CDR3 protein comes from TCRdb applying MiXCR to the PCR reads. Seen here are 450,000 to 600,000 distinct CDR3 sequences, approximately 20% observed once, and the top ten hold about 3.1%. The sequencing used PBMCs from the stem cell graft donor, collected from the stem cell graft. The origin of the receptors is a human donor who donated a stem cell graft to a child with acute lymphoblastic leukemia.

This clonotype has only a few counts. The V and J genes are TRBV20-1 and TRBJ2-7; 7 bases map to TRBD2. Trimming took 3 bases from V and 7 from J; bases not matched to a gene: 9. Germline V gene sequence: CDR1 DFQATT, CDR2 SNEGSKA (reference sequence). The CDR3 has 13 amino acids. The CDR3 sequence is CSASLAGVGEQYF. CDR3 DNA sequence: TGCAGTGCTAGCTTGGCGGGAGTAGGGGAGCAGTACTTC.

J is TRBJ2-3 and V is TRBV12-3 or TRBV12-4, with TRBD1 identical over 11 bases. The ends lost 6 bases at V and 0 bases at J; junction bases unmatched: 5. The CDR3 has 16 residues. The CDR3 spells CASRRTGGFSTDTQYF. The CDR3, as DNA: TGTGCCAGCAGGAGGACAGGGGGCTTTAGCACAGATACGCAGTATTTT.

This clonotype was observed a few times. This sequence joins TRBV29-1 and TRBJ1-4; a possible D gene is TRBD1 (5 bases). This CDR3 has 15 amino acids. Germline V CDR1 and CDR2: SQVTM, ANQGSEA. The V and J ends lost 6 bases and 4 bases respectively, with 18 bases between them. CDR3: CSVQTELGVNEKLFF. The DNA of the CDR3 is TGCAGCGTACAGACAGAACTGGGGGTTAATGAAAAACTGTTTTTT.

In its sample, this clonotype was seen a few times. The chain carries TRBV27 and TRBJ2-1, with 8 bases lining up with TRBD2. With 5 bases clipped from V and 6 bases from J, the junction kept 9 bases outside the gene matches. This CDR3 is 15 amino acids long. Germline V gene sequence: CDR1 MNHEY, CDR2 SMNVEV (reference sequence). CDR3 region: CASSDGLASGNEQFF. CDR3 coding DNA: TGTGCCAGCAGTGACGGACTAGCTTCAGGCAATGAGCAGTTCTTC.

The chain couples TRBV7-8 to TRBJ2-2; weak D call: TRBD1 (5 bases). This CDR3 is 16 amino acids long. The ends were cut back, 3 bases at V and 0 bases at J, with 11 bases in the middle. Germline lookup yields CDR1 SGHVS and CDR2 FQNEAQ. CDR3 sequence (DNA): TGTGCCAGCAGCTTCTACGGACAAACGAACACCGGGGAGCTGTTTTTT. It encodes CASSFYGQTNTGELFF.

This clonotype was detected only a few times. The chain combines TRBV6-1 with TRBJ2-3; weak D call: TRBD2 (6 bases). Per the germline V gene, CDR1 is MNHNS and CDR2 is SASEGT. The CDR3 totals 15 residues. V lost 8 bases to trimming and J lost 0 bases, with 15 bases between them. The CDR3 here is CASCGDFTSTDTQYF. The CDR3 DNA is TGTGCCAGCTGTGGGGACTTCACTAGCACAGATACGCAGTATTTT.

The rearrangement uses TRBV11-2 and TRBJ2-2; D assignment may be TRBD1 or TRBD2 (6 bases each). The V end lost 1 base, the J end lost 3 bases, and 18 bases lay between the germline ends. Germline CDR1 reads SGHAT; CDR2 reads FQNNGV. This CDR3 contains 18 residues. Here the CDR3 reads CASSLGPRGERYTGELFF. The CDR3 DNA reads as TGTGCCAGCAGCTTAGGCCCTAGGGGGGAACGGTACACCGGGGAGCTGTTTTTT.

The chain links TRBV10-3 to TRBJ2-7, with unresolved D. In germline, CDR1 is ENHRY, CDR2 SYGVKD. The CDR3 spans 12 residues. V lost 5 bases to trimming and J lost 3 bases, with 8 bases between them. As DNA, the CDR3 is TGTGCCATCAGTAAGGAAGGCTACGAGCAGTACTTC. Protein: CAISKEGYEQYF.

This chain connects TRBV6-5 to TRBJ2-7; D possibly corresponds to TRBD2 (5 bases). V gave up 0 bases and J gave up 2 bases, with 8 bases separating them. Germline V CDR1 and CDR2: MNHEY, SVGAGI. This CDR3 has 14 amino acids. In DNA form, the CDR3 reads TGTGCCAGCAGTTACTCCTTGGGAGCCTACGAGCAGTACTTC. This encodes CASSYSLGAYEQYF.

The gene calls are TRBV5-1 and TRBJ2-3; 11 positions agree with TRBD2. The V segment lost 3 bases and the J segment 0 bases; nucleotides outside the gene matches: 9. CDR1 is SGHRS, CDR2 YFSETQ, per germline. The CDR3 is 18 residues long. CDR3 nucleotides: TGCGCCAGCAGCTGGGTCCTAGCGGGAGGTAGTAGCACAGATACGCAGTATTTT. Protein: CASSWVLAGGSSTDTQYF.

This sequence joins TRBV3-1 and TRBJ2-1; D not resolved. This CDR3 contains 13 residues. CDR1 is LGHDT and CDR2 is YNNKEL in the germline V gene (reference sequence). V was pared by 0 bases and J by 4 bases, with 4 bases between. CDR3 residues: CASSQELYNEQFF. The CDR3 DNA is TGTGCCAGCAGCCAAGAATTGTACAATGAGCAGTTCTTC.

This clonotype was recorded many times. This chain uses TRBV12-3 or TRBV12-4 with TRBJ2-7; the D is unclear. Trimming took 3 bases from V and 3 from J, leaving 9 bases between them. The CDR3 is 13 residues long. CDR3 coding DNA: TGTGCCAGCAGTTTCGCAGCTAACTACGAGCAGTACTTC. Its translation: CASSFAANYEQYF.

This clonotype was counted only a few times. This chain's CDR3 is CASSQAPGGNSPLHF. CDR3 sequence (DNA): TGCGCCAGCAGCCAAGCTCCAGGGGGGAATTCACCCCTCCACTTT. The chain has TRBV4-1 and TRBJ1-6, with 7 positions matching TRBD1. Trimming took 1 base from V and 7 from J; bases not matched to a gene: 4. The CDR3 extends over 15 amino acids. Germline assignment: CDR1 MGHRA and CDR2 YSYEKL.

A few counts support this clonotype. The chain is built from TRBV5-1 and TRBJ2-7; perhaps TRBD2 as D (6 bases). Germline loops: CDR1 SGHRS, CDR2 YFSETQ. V was cut by 2 bases and J by 4 bases, with 13 bases left in between. The CDR3 has 14 residues. In nucleotides, the CDR3 is TGCGCCAGCAGCTTCGCGCGGGAACGGTACGAGCAGTACTTC. Translated, it gives CASSFARERYEQYF.

V usage is TRBV27 and J usage is TRBJ2-7; tentative D call: TRBD1 (6 bases). The CDR3 loop spans 14 amino acids. CDR1 is MNHEY, CDR2 SMNVEV, per germline (reference sequence). V was trimmed by 5 bases and J by 0 bases, leaving 11 bases between them. The CDR3 nucleotides are TGTGCCAGCAGTGCTGGACAGAGCTCCTACGAGCAGTACTTC. Protein: CASSAGQSSYEQYF.

This clonotype was found a few times. This chain links TRBV9 with TRBJ2-1, with 7 bases identical to TRBD1. V was clipped by 3 bases and J by 0 bases; unmatched bases: 6. CDR1 is SGDLS and CDR2 is YYNGEE in the germline V gene. The CDR3 has 16 amino acids. Here the CDR3 reads CASSARQGSSYNEQFF. The CDR3 DNA sequence: TGTGCCAGCAGCGCGAGACAGGGCAGCTCCTACAATGAGCAGTTCTTC.